This passage covers 3 T cell receptor beta chains from one sample sequenced in a study of T-cell memory formation after mild COVID-19. TCRdb used MiXCR to reprocess the 5' RACE reads, holding one entry per CDR3 protein. The data show around 320,000 distinct CDR3 sequences, approximately 19% seen once. Input material: PBMCs or a T cell subset sorted from them (not recorded which). These receptors were obtained from a man aged 18 to 29 who had mild COVID-19 (a few samples of this study predate the infection). Cell type and time point are not known.

This clonotype was detected only a few times. This chain uses TRBV6-2 or TRBV6-3 with TRBJ2-5; 12 bases are shared with TRBD1. J was trimmed by 4 bases and V by 6 bases; bases with no gene match: 6. The CDR3 extends over 15 amino acids. Looked up from germline, CDR1 is MNHEY and CDR2 is SVGEGT. The CDR3 spells CASRSGTGGLETQYF. The CDR3 coding sequence is TGTGCCAGCAGATCCGGGACAGGGGGCTTAGAGACCCAGTACTTC.

Concerning this clonotype: At one of its ends the junction is not consistent with the germline gene, which may arise from a read error. CDR3 nucleotides: TGTGCCAGTAGTATATCAGGAGAGACGGCCTACGCGCAGTACTTC. It specifies CASSISGETAYAQYF. This sequence joins TRBV19 and TRBJ2-7; D uncertain. This CDR3 is 15 amino acids long. Germline V lookup: CDR1 LNHDA, CDR2 SQIVND (reference sequence).

The V gene is TRBV15, the J gene TRBJ1-1; D ambiguous. The CDR3 totals 14 residues. With 0 bases removed from V and 7 bases from J, the gap between germline ends came to 12 bases. Germline V lookup: CDR1 LNHNV, CDR2 YYDKDF (reference sequence). The CDR3 DNA is TGTGCCACCAGCAGAGATCTGGCGGCGGTTGAAGCTTTCTTT. Encoded protein: CATSRDLAAVEAFF.